This T cell receptor beta chain was sequenced in a study of lung T cells in sarcoidosis with Löfgren's syndrome. A note on this clonotype: This may be a read error: a much more frequent sequence differs by one nucleotide.

Each CDR3 protein gets one entry after TCRdb re-called the reads with MiXCR. The table includes 50,000 to 65,000 distinct CDR3 sequences, roughly 20% detected once. Germline V CDR1 and CDR2: DFQATT, SNEGSKA (reference sequence). The CDR3 totals 12 residues. This chain uses TRBV20-1 with TRBJ2-5, with D possibly TRBD2 on 5 matching bases. The sample comprised CD4+ T cells from PBMCs. This TCR was sampled from a human donor with sarcoidosis (Löfgren's syndrome or another form), or a control subject (not recorded which). The CDR3 loop is CIARRPGETQYF. CDR3 in DNA: TGCATTGCTAGGAGGCCGGGGGAGACCCAGTACTTC.